This T cell receptor beta chain was sequenced in a study of OX40 agonist ivuxolimab in advanced cancers. Findings of the study overall: CD8+ T cells showed, on average, more clonal expansion than CD4+ cells.

On this clone itself: Its cognate antigen is unknown.

Here immunoSEQ multiplex PCR was the method, and the copy in TCRdb shows in-frame clones only, minus some. The sample holds 70,000 to 95,000 clones, less than 90% seen once. The V end was cut by 6 bases, the J end by 3 bases, with 6 bases between. The CDR3 is 12 residues long. Germline CDR1 MNHNS, CDR2 SASEGT. This specimen consisted of CD4+ or CD8+ T cells sorted from blood, obtained in a trial of the OX40 agonist ivuxolimab. The chain links TRBV6-1 to TRBJ1-3; no firm D call. The sequence was collected from an adult with an advanced solid tumor such as melanoma, head and neck, liver or kidney cancer. This CDR3 is CASRMGGNTIYF. In DNA form, the CDR3 reads TGTGCCAGCAGGATGGGTGGAAACACCATATATTTT.